Below are 8 T cell receptor beta chains sequenced from a single sample in a study of shared T cell receptors in the human thymus. TCRdb keeps only in-frame clones here, not all; method: immunoSEQ multiplex PCR. The sample shows around 340,000 clones, approximately 95% of them seen only once. The material sequenced was thymocytes. The receptor set was obtained from a human donor.

V usage is TRBV27 and J usage is TRBJ2-1; 14 nucleotides agree with TRBD2. The CDR3 has 19 amino acids. Trimming cost V 6 bases and J 0 bases; bases outside gene matches: 10. CDR1 MNHEY and CDR2 SMNVEV come from the germline V gene (reference sequence). This CDR3 reads CASSLGLAGGKSSYNEQFF. Here the CDR3 DNA reads TGTGCCAGCAGCCTAGGACTAGCGGGAGGCAAGAGCTCCTACAATGAGCAGTTCTTC.

The chain employs TRBV2 and TRBJ2-2; D is ambiguous. Trimming stripped 8 bases from V and 5 bases from J, with 12 bases between. Germline loops: CDR1 SNHLY, CDR2 FYNNEI. CDR3 length: 13 residues. CDR3 protein: CASLALGTGELFF. The DNA for the CDR3 is TGTGCCAGCCTTGCCTTAGGGACCGGGGAGCTGTTTTTT.

The V and J genes are TRBV29-1 and TRBJ2-1; TRBD2 aligns across 12 bases. The junction had 7 bases not matched to a gene; V was cut back by 7 bases and J by 6 bases. Germline values: CDR1 SQVTM, CDR2 ANQGSEA. The CDR3 contains 14 residues. CDR3 nucleotides: TGCAGCGCCGTACTAGCGGGAGGAATCAATGAGCAGTTCTTC. Protein sequence: CSAVLAGGINEQFF.

The rearrangement links TRBV27 to TRBJ1-2; D not resolved. This CDR3 contains 12 residues. With 10 bases removed from V and 1 base from J, the gap between germline ends came to 10 bases. Germline CDR1 is MNHEY and CDR2 is SMNVEV (reference sequence). The CDR3 reads CATLAINYGYTF. CDR3 DNA sequence: TGTGCCACCCTCGCTATTAACTATGGCTACACCTTC.

This chain links TRBV5-1 with TRBJ1-1; TRBD1 aligns across 11 bases. The trim removed 0 bases at V and 5 bases at J, leaving 6 bases unmatched. CDR3 length: 16 residues. The germline V gene has CDR1 SGHRS and CDR2 YFSETQ. The CDR3 reads CASSLEWTGGKTEAFF. The DNA of the CDR3 is TGCGCCAGCAGCTTGGAGTGGACAGGGGGCAAGACTGAAGCTTTCTTT.

This chain connects TRBV5-6 to TRBJ2-3; 7 positions match TRBD1. The CDR3 has 15 residues. CDR1 and CDR2 from the germline V gene are SGHDT and YYEEEE. After removal of 1 base from V and 1 base from J, the junction contained 3 bases not matched to a gene. The CDR3 coding sequence is TGTGCCAGCAGCTTGCGGACAGGCGGCACAGATACGCAGTATTTT. Protein product: CASSLRTGGTDTQYF.

The chain combines TRBV4-3 with TRBJ2-3; 8 bases are shared with TRBD2. The V gene end was trimmed by 1 base and the J gene end by 4 bases; junction bases not matched to a gene: 16. The CDR3 runs 19 residues. Per germline, CDR1 LGHNA and CDR2 YSLEER. The CDR3 region is CASSQGRKMEREWADTQYF. The CDR3 coding sequence is TGCGCCAGCAGCCAAGGCCGAAAAATGGAGCGGGAGTGGGCAGATACGCAGTATTTT.

The J gene is TRBJ1-1, the V gene TRBV7-9; D gene ambiguous. CDR3 length equals 12 residues. The ends were cut back, 5 bases at V and 3 bases at J, with 7 bases in the middle. The V gene's germline CDR1 is SEHNR and CDR2 FQNEAQ (reference sequence). The CDR3 sequence: CASSPPDTEAFF. In nucleotides, the CDR3 is TGTGCCAGCAGCCCTCCGGACACTGAAGCTTTCTTT. The full variable domain, with the rest looked up from reference TRBV7-9 and TRBJ1-1, is DTGVSQNPRHKITKRGQNVTFRCDPISEHNRLYWYRQTLGQGPEFLTYFQNEAQLEKSRLLSDRFSAERPKGSFSTLEIQRTEQGDSAMYLCASSPPDTEAFFGQGTRLTVV.